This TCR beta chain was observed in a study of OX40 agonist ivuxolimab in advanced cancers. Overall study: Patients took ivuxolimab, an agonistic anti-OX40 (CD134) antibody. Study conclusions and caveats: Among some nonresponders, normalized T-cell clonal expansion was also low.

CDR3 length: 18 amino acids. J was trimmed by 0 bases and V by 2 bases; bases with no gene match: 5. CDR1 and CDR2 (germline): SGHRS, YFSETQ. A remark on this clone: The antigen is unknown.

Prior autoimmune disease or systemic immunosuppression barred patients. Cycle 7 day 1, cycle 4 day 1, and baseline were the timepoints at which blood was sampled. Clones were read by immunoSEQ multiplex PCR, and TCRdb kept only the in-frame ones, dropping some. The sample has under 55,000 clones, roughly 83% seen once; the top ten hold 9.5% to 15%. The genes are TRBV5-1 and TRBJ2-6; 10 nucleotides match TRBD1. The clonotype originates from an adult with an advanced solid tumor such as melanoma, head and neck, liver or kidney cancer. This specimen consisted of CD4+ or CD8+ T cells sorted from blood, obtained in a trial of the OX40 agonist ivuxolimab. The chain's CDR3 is CASSFGQGVSSGANVLTF. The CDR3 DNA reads TGCGCCAGCAGCTTCGGACAGGGGGTTTCCTCTGGGGCCAACGTCCTGACTTTC.